A single T cell receptor (beta chain) is shown here with its context. Its antigen is unknown. Amplification used 60 Vbeta primers and 13 Jbeta primers. Profiling relied on immunoSEQ multiplex PCR, and the TCRdb table lists in-frame clones only, not all of them. The repertoire consists of some 130,000 clones, with around 77% occurring once and the leading ten covering 2%. The sample originates from a study of cytomegalovirus exposure and HLA in healthy donors. Study results and limitations: Across HLA loci, a later analysis found differing TCR association rates, with DRB1 most and HLA-C fewest. Data from an earlier analysis indicated that most TCR beta V segments were productive either about 87% or about 30% of the time. Later analysis associated a missense DCLRE1C variant with TCR beta V- and J-gene trimming.

CDR1 is SGDLS, CDR2 YYNGEE, per germline. The CDR3 is 15 residues long. The V and J ends lost 3 bases and 6 bases, in that order; junction bases with no gene match: 5. The source material was PBMCs. The gene calls are TRBV9 and TRBJ2-1, with TRBD2 matching over 11 bases. This TCR came from a man in his thirties or forties in good health and CMV-seronegative. This CDR3 is CASSAIAGGGNEQFF. The CDR3 DNA reads TGTGCCAGCAGCGCCATAGCGGGAGGGGGCAATGAGCAGTTCTTC.